The rows below give T cell receptor beta chains drawn from one sample of a study of T cell changes during pregnancy in multiple sclerosis. Using immunoSEQ multiplex PCR, the repertoire was profiled, and TCRdb retains in-frame clones only, with some absent. The profile shows tens of thousands of clones, 94% of them singletons. Sequences were derived from CD4+ T cells from peripheral blood mononuclear cells, sampled after pregnancy. The receptors originated from a female donor with multiple sclerosis, enrolled in a pregnancy study. Each CDR3 is given with its conserved first and last residue. Fields, in order: CDR3 protein, CDR3 DNA, V gene, D gene, J gene, clone size, CDR3 length. A D gene is named only where the DNA matches it firmly. Clone size, where shown, is once, few, many, or a class for clones that have expanded.

CDR3aa: CASSEEHEQYF; CDR3nt: TGTGCCAGCAGTGAAGAGCACGAGCAGTACTTC; v_gene: TRBV2; d_gene: .; j_gene: TRBJ2-7; abundance: .; len: 11
CDR3aa: CASSITGTRYEQYF; CDR3nt: TGTGCCAGCAGCATTACCGGGACAAGGTACGAGCAGTACTTC; v_gene: TRBV7-2; d_gene: .; j_gene: TRBJ2-7; abundance: .; len: 14
CDR3aa: CASSSNRDTHQPQHF; CDR3nt: TGTGCCAGCAGTAGCAACCGGGACACTCATCAGCCCCAGCATTTT; v_gene: TRBV6-6; d_gene: .; j_gene: TRBJ1-5; abundance: .; len: 15
CDR3aa: CASSHGTGLYNEQFF; CDR3nt: TGTGCCAGCAGCCACGGGACAGGGCTTTACAATGAGCAGTTCTTC; v_gene: TRBV7-2; d_gene: TRBD1; j_gene: TRBJ2-1; abundance: .; len: 15
CDR3aa: CASSQRGPTGGLSSGANVLTF; CDR3nt: TGTGCCAGCAGCCAAAGGGGGCCAACAGGGGGCCTTAGCTCTGGGGCCAACGTCCTGACTTTC; v_gene: TRBV4-2; d_gene: TRBD1; j_gene: TRBJ2-6; abundance: .; len: 21
CDR3aa: CASTSQGGPYYEQYF; CDR3nt: TGTGCCAGTACCTCACAGGGGGGACCTTACTACGAGCAGTACTTC; v_gene: TRBV19; d_gene: TRBD1; j_gene: TRBJ2-7; abundance: .; len: 15
CDR3aa: CASSQPGTTNTGELFF; CDR3nt: TGTGCCAGCAGCCAACCCGGGACTACGAACACCGGGGAGCTGTTTTTT; v_gene: TRBV4-2; d_gene: TRBD2; j_gene: TRBJ2-2; abundance: once; len: 16
CDR3aa: CASSYFSVNTGELFF; CDR3nt: TGTGCCAGCAGTTACTTTAGCGTTAACACCGGGGAGCTGTTTTTT; v_gene: TRBV6-6; d_gene: .; j_gene: TRBJ2-2; abundance: .; len: 15
CDR3aa: CASSLITDSGNTIYF; CDR3nt: TGTGCCAGCAGCTTAATCACAGACTCTGGAAACACCATATATTTT; v_gene: TRBV7-8; d_gene: .; j_gene: TRBJ1-3; abundance: .; len: 15
CDR3aa: CASSSRVSYGYTF; CDR3nt: TGTGCCAGCAGTTCACGGGTTAGCTATGGCTACACCTTC; v_gene: TRBV28; d_gene: .; j_gene: TRBJ1-2; abundance: .; len: 13
CDR3aa: CASSLARSGTYNEQFF; CDR3nt: TGCGCCAGCAGCTTGGCCAGGAGCGGGACCTACAATGAGCAGTTCTTC; v_gene: TRBV5-1; d_gene: TRBD2; j_gene: TRBJ2-1; abundance: .; len: 16
CDR3aa: CASSPNRGLLGNEQFF; CDR3nt: TGTGCCAGCAGCCCCAATCGGGGACTCCTTGGAAATGAGCAGTTCTTC; v_gene: TRBV9; d_gene: .; j_gene: TRBJ2-1; abundance: .; len: 16
CDR3aa: CATSLGLAHYNEQFF; CDR3nt: TGTGCCACCAGCCTTGGACTAGCACATTACAATGAGCAGTTCTTC; v_gene: TRBV15; d_gene: TRBD2; j_gene: TRBJ2-1; abundance: .; len: 15
CDR3aa: CASSQTPSTEAFF; CDR3nt: TGTGCCAGCAGCCAGACACCCTCCACTGAAGCTTTCTTT; v_gene: TRBV2; d_gene: .; j_gene: TRBJ1-1; abundance: .; len: 13
CDR3aa: CASSVDGSVVLNTDTQYF; CDR3nt: TGTGCCAGCAGCGTGGACGGGTCTGTGGTGTTGAACACAGATACGCAGTATTTT; v_gene: TRBV5-4; d_gene: .; j_gene: TRBJ2-3; abundance: .; len: 18
CDR3aa: CATSQGLAVNEQFF; CDR3nt: TGTGCCACCAGCCAGGGACTAGCGGTTAATGAGCAGTTCTTC; v_gene: TRBV15; d_gene: TRBD2; j_gene: TRBJ2-1; abundance: .; len: 14
CDR3aa: CASSPGPRGEQYF; CDR3nt: TGTGCCAGCAGCCCCGGCCCCAGGGGCGAGCAGTACTTC; v_gene: TRBV5-6; d_gene: .; j_gene: TRBJ2-7; abundance: .; len: 13
CDR3aa: CASSLGTSGRNEQFF; CDR3nt: TGTGCCAGCAGCTTAGGGACTAGCGGGCGGAATGAGCAGTTCTTC; v_gene: TRBV11-1; d_gene: TRBD2; j_gene: TRBJ2-1; abundance: .; len: 15
CDR3aa: CASSRGGEQYF; CDR3nt: TGTGCCAGCAGCCGGGGGGGGGAGCAGTACTTC; v_gene: TRBV5-4; d_gene: TRBD2; j_gene: TRBJ2-7; abundance: .; len: 11
CDR3aa: CASSFGLAGGRQYF; CDR3nt: TGTGCCAGCAGCTTTGGACTAGCGGGAGGGCGGCAGTACTTC; v_gene: TRBV9; d_gene: TRBD2; j_gene: TRBJ2-7; abundance: few; len: 14
CDR3aa: CASSKTTGIGTSGRTDTQYF; CDR3nt: TGTGCCAGCAGCAAAACGACAGGGATTGGGACTAGCGGGAGGACAGATACGCAGTATTTT; v_gene: TRBV9; d_gene: TRBD2; j_gene: TRBJ2-3; abundance: .; len: 20
CDR3aa: CASSLKGPPGTHQETQYF; CDR3nt: TGTGCCAGCTCACTAAAAGGACCCCCGGGGACACACCAAGAGACCCAGTACTTC; v_gene: TRBV18; d_gene: .; j_gene: TRBJ2-5; abundance: .; len: 18
CDR3aa: CASSNPSNTGELFF; CDR3nt: TGTGCCAGCAGTAATCCATCGAACACCGGGGAGCTGTTTTTT; v_gene: TRBV6-6; d_gene: .; j_gene: TRBJ2-2; abundance: once; len: 14
CDR3aa: CASSPGLASYNEQFF; CDR3nt: TGCGCCAGCAGCCCGGGACTAGCCTCCTACAATGAGCAGTTCTTC; v_gene: TRBV5-1; d_gene: TRBD2; j_gene: TRBJ2-1; abundance: .; len: 15
CDR3aa: CASSSRNSADTQYF; CDR3nt: TGTGCCAGCAGCTCTCGAAACTCGGCAGATACGCAGTATTTT; v_gene: TRBV7-2; d_gene: .; j_gene: TRBJ2-3; abundance: once; len: 14
CDR3aa: CASSYYLAELFF; CDR3nt: TGTGCCAGCAGTTATTATTTAGCGGAGCTGTTTTTT; v_gene: TRBV6-5; d_gene: .; j_gene: TRBJ2-2; abundance: .; len: 12
CDR3aa: CASSEITGSNNEQFF; CDR3nt: TGTGCCAGCAGTGAAATCACAGGGTCCAACAATGAGCAGTTCTTC; v_gene: TRBV6-1; d_gene: .; j_gene: TRBJ2-1; abundance: .; len: 15
CDR3aa: CASSRREQGEAFF; CDR3nt: TGTGCCAGCTCCCGCAGGGAACAGGGTGAGGCTTTCTTT; v_gene: TRBV18; d_gene: .; j_gene: TRBJ1-1; abundance: .; len: 13
CDR3aa: CASYLRGGGYTF; CDR3nt: TGTGCCAGCTACCTTCGGGGGGGTGGCTACACCTTC; v_gene: TRBV5-4; d_gene: .; j_gene: TRBJ1-2; abundance: medium-sized; len: 12
CDR3aa: CASSHRDRLNYGYTF; CDR3nt: TGTGCCAGCAGTCACCGGGACAGGCTCAACTATGGCTACACCTTC; v_gene: TRBV27; d_gene: TRBD1; j_gene: TRBJ1-2; abundance: .; len: 15
CDR3aa: CAAGGAQETQYF; CDR3nt: TGCGCCGCCGGGGGGGCTCAAGAGACCCAGTACTTC; v_gene: TRBV4-1; d_gene: TRBD2; j_gene: TRBJ2-5; abundance: .; len: 12
CDR3aa: CASSLLQGLGYTF; CDR3nt: TGTGCCAGTAGTCTTTTACAGGGGTTGGGCTACACCTTC; v_gene: TRBV19; d_gene: TRBD1; j_gene: TRBJ1-2; abundance: .; len: 13
CDR3aa: CASSPQGFWEYEQFF; CDR3nt: TGTGCCAGCTCACCACAGGGTTTCTGGGAGTATGAGCAGTTCTTC; v_gene: TRBV18; d_gene: .; j_gene: TRBJ2-1; abundance: .; len: 15
CDR3aa: CASRIGQGDYGYTF; CDR3nt: TGTGCCAGCAGAATAGGACAGGGCGACTATGGCTACACCTTC; v_gene: TRBV6-4; d_gene: TRBD1; j_gene: TRBJ1-2; abundance: once; len: 14
CDR3aa: CASSFGGASTDTQYF; CDR3nt: TGTGCCAGCAGCTTCGGCGGAGCTAGCACAGATACGCAGTATTTT; v_gene: TRBV5-6; d_gene: .; j_gene: TRBJ2-3; abundance: .; len: 15
CDR3aa: CASRASSGGSYEQYF; CDR3nt: TGCGCCAGCAGAGCGTCTAGCGGGGGCTCCTACGAGCAGTACTTC; v_gene: TRBV5-1; d_gene: TRBD2; j_gene: TRBJ2-7; abundance: .; len: 15
CDR3aa: CASSLLGQGNNEQYF; CDR3nt: TGTGCCAGCAGTTTACTGGGACAGGGGAATAACGAGCAGTACTTC; v_gene: TRBV28; d_gene: TRBD1; j_gene: TRBJ2-7; abundance: .; len: 15